The source of this TCR beta chain is a study (dated by TCRdb to 2016 to 2018). The library was built by means of RT-PCR. Instrument on record: Illumina MiSeq. TCRdb passed the public sequencing reads through fastp at Q25 and MiXCR, retaining productive beta sequences. Rows are unified per CDR3 protein, each entry keeping the most common DNA and genes. The sample includes around 700,000 distinct CDR3 sequences, with 14% observed a single time. The ten largest clones capture roughly 3.6% of the sample. The CDR3 covers 16 residues, taking in both the cysteine and the phenylalanine. Solely the CDR3 DNA is kept, with 48 bases framed from the first base. Trimming removed 7 bases from V and 4 bases from J; the gene matches leave 12 bases unexplained. The germline V gene specifies SGHDT as CDR1 and YYEEEE as CDR2. In its sample, this clonotype was seen a few times. Its antigen is still unknown. Base qualities are missing; no much larger clone stands one base away.

Material: memory CD4+ T cells from blood. The chain is encoded by TRBV5-6 joined to TRBJ2-1, with 9 bases matching TRBD1. The clonotype was recovered from a female donor in good health, serving as a healthy control. The CDR3 region has the sequence CASLPTPTGGYNEQFF. The nucleotide sequence is TGTGCCAGCCTCCCGACTCCGACAGGGGGGTACAATGAGCAGTTCTTC.